A single sample is the source of the 2 T cell receptor beta chains below, sequenced in a study of blood T cells in healthy people across ages. Sample-barcoded 5' priming and a J-beta primer mix drove a second PCR of 7 to 11 cycles. TCRdb reprocessed the 5' RACE reads with MiXCR, giving one entry per CDR3 protein. The data show 1,800,000 or so distinct CDR3 sequences, around 40% seen once. Sequencing was done on a sample of blood. The receptors were gathered from a human donor in good health.

The chain carries TRBV6-2 or TRBV6-3 and TRBJ2-6, with 8 bases lining up with TRBD1. Unmatched junction bases numbered 13, after V lost 6 bases and J lost 0 bases. This CDR3 region has 19 residues. CDR1 MNHEY and CDR2 SVGEGT come from the germline V gene. The CDR3 reads CASRTPQGADHSGANVLTF. The CDR3 region has the DNA TGTGCCAGCAGGACCCCCCAGGGGGCAGACCACTCTGGGGCCAACGTCCTGACTTTC.

The V and J genes are TRBV7-2 and TRBJ1-1; 9 bases map to TRBD1. Germline-derived CDR1 and CDR2 are SGHTA and FQGNSA. The CDR3 totals 13 residues. Unmatched junction bases numbered 5, after V lost 6 bases and J lost 6 bases. CDR3 amino acids: CASSMDRGAEAFF. Here the CDR3 DNA reads TGTGCCAGCAGTATGGACAGGGGCGCTGAAGCTTTCTTT.